Below, 6 T cell receptor beta chains from the same sample are listed, as sequenced in a study of CD8+ T cells in alopecia areata. Treatment meaning: oral pan-JAK inhibitor, 5-10 mg twice daily. cDNA prepared by RNA extraction and subsequent reverse transcription served as the template for sequencing. Using immunoSEQ multiplex PCR, the repertoire was profiled, and TCRdb retains in-frame clones only, with some absent. In the table there are 100,000 to 130,000 clones, roughly 84% of which are singletons. This specimen consisted of CD8+ T cells sorted from blood, obtained at week 24, from a patient treated with tofacitinib. All receptors come from a human donor with alopecia areata.

V usage is TRBV29-1 and J usage is TRBJ2-1, with D tentatively TRBD1 (6 bases). CDR3 size: 14 residues. Trimming removed 7 bases at V and 2 bases at J, with 15 bases between. Germline loops: CDR1 SQVTM, CDR2 ANQGSEA. CDR3 loop: CSATGLGAYNEQFF. CDR3 in DNA: TGCAGCGCCACAGGGTTAGGGGCCTACAATGAGCAGTTCTTC.

This clone came up a few times. The chain is built from TRBV4-2 and TRBJ2-5; TRBD2 matches at 10 bases. The germline V gene has CDR1 LGHNA and CDR2 YNFKEQ. J lost 4 bases, V lost 2 bases, and 4 bases had no gene match. The CDR3 runs to 15 residues. CDR3 region: CASSQRASGGETQYF. The DNA for the CDR3 is TGTGCCAGCAGCCAAAGGGCTAGCGGGGGAGAGACCCAGTACTTC.

The chain links TRBV30 to TRBJ2-3; D is unresolved. The germline V gene encodes CDR1 GTSNPN and CDR2 SVGIG (reference sequence). This CDR3 comprises 14 residues. Trimming removed 0 bases from V and 2 bases from J, with 9 bases in between. CDR3 loop: CAWSVMGITDTQYF. In nucleotides, the CDR3 is TGTGCCTGGAGTGTAATGGGGATCACAGATACGCAGTATTTT.

This rearrangement joins TRBV11-2 to TRBJ2-3, with 8 bases fitting TRBD1. The V segment lost 5 bases and the J segment 8 bases; nucleotides outside the gene matches: 21. Germline V gives CDR1 SGHAT, CDR2 FQNNGV. The CDR3 contains 18 residues. For the CDR3, the DNA is TGTGCCAGCAGCCCCACCAACCTGGGACAGGAACCGCAGGGTACGCAGTATTTT. Amino acid sequence: CASSPTNLGQEPQGTQYF.

The chain couples TRBV7-9 to TRBJ2-7, with 7 bases aligning to TRBD1. The CDR3 has 12 amino acids. The germline gives CDR1 SEHNR, CDR2 FQNEAQ (reference sequence). The ends lost 5 bases at V and 12 bases at J; junction bases unmatched: 10. The CDR3: CASSIYRGPPYF. The CDR3 DNA is TGTGCCAGCAGCATTTACAGGGGCCCCCCGTACTTC.

This CDR3 is CASSLATGTSVEQYF. The CDR3 region has the DNA TGCGCCAGCAGCTTGGCCACCGGGACTAGTGTCGAGCAGTACTTC. This chain links TRBV5-1 with TRBJ2-7, with 8 bases fitting TRBD2. The length of the CDR3 is 15 residues. V trimming: 0 bases; J trimming: 6 bases; junction bases outside the gene matches: 8. The germline V gene has CDR1 SGHRS and CDR2 YFSETQ.